This T cell receptor (beta chain) was documented in a study of blood T cell repertoires in COVID-19 (dated by TCRdb to the early 2020s). Looking at the study overall: Samples covering the acute and convalescent phases of COVID-19 were provided by collaborators in the United States, Italy and Spain. A freely available public database, intended as a resource for researchers studying the immune response to SARS-CoV-2, is where the repertoires were released. A de-identified subject ID, COVID-19 status, age in years and sex were almost always included in the sample metadata. Samples came from the ongoing ImmuneRACE study (first 160 participants) plus 1,254 subjects from 6 global collaborators. Where HLA class I and class II types were available, the types were taken from metadata supplied by the sample provider, not from assay-based typing. The material from the prospective study consisted of cDNA or gDNA derived from T cells, B-cell-depleted T cells, or PBMCs. Deeply sampled blood TCRbeta repertoires from subjects exposed to, actively infected with, or recovered from COVID-19 were included in the dataset. The study at large found these results: The amount of clinical and demographic metadata varied by source and participant and was provided uncurated.

The immunoSEQ Assay, a bias-controlled multiplex PCR, was used to amplify TCRbeta CDR3 regions from genomic DNA. Per the authors' processing: Within the assay, amplification of reference gene primers was used to estimate how many nucleated cells each sample contained. To quantify the absolute abundance of each unique TCRbeta CDR3 rearrangement, sequence reads were collapsed and filtered. For each sample, productive Simpson clonality was calculated as the square root of Simpson's diversity index across productive rearrangements. The clones in this table, taken by TCRdb from immuneACCESS, are in-frame only. Not every clone is retained; where verified, under half of the shortfall comes from an unresolved V gene, and the cause of the rest is unknown. That table gives V, J and clone size, and the DNA gave D and trimming. Here the sample has under 350,000 clones; approximately 87% occur a single time. The ten largest clones capture about 4.6% of the sample.

Samples from volunteer blood donors who had recovered from COVID-19 were contributed by a second Seattle source. Whole blood was collected in K2EDTA tubes by collaborating institutions according to the institutions' own protocols. For TCRbeta analysis, collaborators shipped samples in one of three forms: frozen whole blood, isolated PBMCs, or DNA extracted from either of those sample types. Details on this clone: Its antigen remains undetermined. Base quality data are lacking; no much larger clone is found one base away.

V was cut back by 6 bases and J by 5 bases, leaving a gap of 16 bases between them. From cysteine to phenylalanine, the CDR3 is 14 amino acids long. Only the CDR3 region is kept as DNA, spanning 42 bases read in frame from base 1. The germline V gene specifies MDHEN as CDR1 and SYDVKM as CDR2. Sequencing was carried out using peripheral blood. The rearranged segments are TRBV28 and TRBJ2-5, with TRBD1 perhaps the D gene, on 5 matching bases. This sequence originates from a man aged 55 to 70 who had recovered from COVID-19. The CDR3 here reads CASSRYRSGETQYF. The sequenced DNA is TGTGCCAGCAGCCGGTACAGGTCTGGCGAGACCCAGTACTTC.